These 32 T cell receptor beta chains share one sample of origin, sequenced in a study of T cells in localized non-small cell lung cancer. Here immunoSEQ multiplex PCR was the method, and the copy in TCRdb shows in-frame clones only, minus some. The table records 20,000 to 30,000 clones, roughly nine tenths of them present only once. Here the sequenced sample was peripheral blood, taken before any cancer treatment. These receptors were taken from a woman aged 35 to 70 with stage I lung adenocarcinoma.

The J gene is TRBJ2-3, the V gene TRBV7-3; TRBD1 agrees at 10 bases. With V trimmed by 6 bases and J by 7 bases, 13 bases remained unmatched. Germline lookup yields CDR1 SGHTA and CDR2 FQGTGA. The CDR3 contains 16 residues. In nucleotides, the CDR3 is TGTGCCAGCAGTTTCGCCGGGACAGGGGAAGGGAATACGCAGTATTTT. Protein: CASSFAGTGEGNTQYF.

The chain's CDR3 is CASSRDSNQPQHF. The DNA for the CDR3 is TGTGCCAGCAGTAGGGACAGCAATCAGCCCCAGCATTTT. The chain is built from TRBV2 and TRBJ1-5; perhaps TRBD1 as D (5 bases). V shed 5 bases and J shed 1 base, with 6 bases lying between them. CDR3 length: 13 amino acids. CDR1 SNHLY and CDR2 FYNNEI come from the germline V gene.

The rearrangement uses TRBV7-2 and TRBJ2-7; TRBD1 matches 9 bases. This CDR3 is 14 amino acids long. Trimming removed 5 bases from V and 2 bases from J; junction bases left unmatched: 4. The germline gives CDR1 SGHTA, CDR2 FQGNSA. The CDR3 nucleotides are TGTGCCAGCAGCCAACGGACAGGGGCCTACGAGCAGTACTTC. It encodes CASSQRTGAYEQYF.

The genes are TRBV19 and TRBJ1-3; D unresolved. CDR1 LNHDA and CDR2 SQIVND come from the germline V gene (reference sequence). Trimming removed 1 base at V and 2 bases at J, with 12 bases between. There are 16 residues in the CDR3. CDR3 region: CASSIGEGGPGNTIYF. The CDR3 nucleotides are TGTGCCAGTAGTATAGGAGAGGGAGGACCTGGAAACACCATATATTTT.

V is TRBV18 and J is TRBJ2-7, with D tentatively TRBD1 (6 bases). CDR3 size: 16 residues. With 4 bases removed from V and 0 bases from J, the gap between germline ends came to 16 bases. Germline lookup yields CDR1 KGHSH and CDR2 LQKENI. Written as DNA, the CDR3 is TGTGCCAGCTCACAACAGGGACCCTTAAGCTCCTACGAGCAGTACTTC. Protein product: CASSQQGPLSSYEQYF.

This clone was recorded once. The chain links TRBV29-1 to TRBJ2-1; 10 bases fit TRBD2. The CDR3 length is 15 residues. Looked up from germline, CDR1 is SQVTM and CDR2 is ANQGSEA. The J segment lost 10 bases and the V segment lost 6 bases, leaving 15 bases of the junction unmatched. In nucleotides, the CDR3 is TGCAGCGTCCTCCCCGGGAGCGGGGGGGCGGGGGAGCAGTTCTTC. Translating it yields CSVLPGSGGAGEQFF.

This chain joins TRBV6-5 and TRBJ2-3; perhaps TRBD2 as D (6 bases). CDR1 and CDR2 (germline): MNHEY, SVGAGI. CDR3 size: 13 residues. Trimming removed 0 bases at V and 6 bases at J, with 7 bases between. In nucleotides, the CDR3 is TGTGCCAGCAGTTACTCGGAGGGGGATACGCAGTATTTT. This gives the protein CASSYSEGDTQYF.

The chain uses TRBV29-1 and TRBJ1-5; D is perhaps TRBD1 (5 bases). The CDR3 is 13 amino acids. CDR1 SQVTM and CDR2 ANQGSEA come from the germline V gene. V was pared by 1 base and J by 5 bases, with 9 bases between. The CDR3 spells CSVEGGFDQPQHF. For the CDR3, the DNA is TGCAGCGTTGAAGGGGGGTTCGATCAGCCCCAGCATTTT.

The genes are TRBV7-2 and TRBJ1-6, with 7 bases fitting TRBD1. The CDR3 runs 14 residues. The germline V gene has CDR1 SGHTA and CDR2 FQGNSA. V was pared by 5 bases and J by 7 bases, with 5 bases of the junction left unmatched. In DNA form, the CDR3 reads TGTGCCAGCAGCCTTGACAGGGTAAATTCACCCCTCCACTTT. This encodes CASSLDRVNSPLHF.

The chain is built from TRBV6-5 and TRBJ2-1; D ambiguous. This CDR3 is built from 11 residues. The germline V and J ends were trimmed by 5 bases and 8 bases, with 7 bases remaining between them. Germline values: CDR1 MNHEY, CDR2 SVGAGI. CDR3 in amino acids: CASSILDEQFF. DNA for the CDR3: TGTGCCAGCAGTATCTTAGATGAGCAGTTCTTC.

The gene calls are TRBV4-1 and TRBJ1-2, with TRBD1 matching 7 bases. The trim removed 3 bases at V and 0 bases at J, leaving 7 bases unmatched. The germline gives CDR1 MGHRA, CDR2 YSYEKL. The CDR3 length is 16 residues. For the CDR3, the DNA is TGCGCCAGCAGCCATCCTTTGACAGGGCCTAACTATGGCTACACCTTC. Its protein is CASSHPLTGPNYGYTF.

The chain recombines TRBV7-9 with TRBJ1-4; no clear D gene. The V gene lost 1 base and the J gene lost 5 bases, with 8 bases spanning the gap. Germline-derived CDR1 and CDR2 are SEHNR and FQNEAQ (reference sequence). The CDR3 has 14 residues. DNA of the CDR3: TGTGCCAGCAGCTTAGGAGGGAGGAATGAAAAACTGTTTTTT. This codes for CASSLGGRNEKLFF.

This clone was seen once. This chain links TRBV7-6 with TRBJ1-4; perhaps TRBD1 as D (6 bases). The germline gives CDR1 SGHVS, CDR2 FNYEAQ. Trimming pared 1 base from V and 0 bases from J, leaving 9 bases between. The CDR3 is 16 residues long. The CDR3 DNA follows: TGTGCCAGCAGCTTAGGGGGGGCTTCAACTAATGAAAAACTGTTTTTT. This sequence encodes CASSLGGASTNEKLFF.

This rearrangement joins TRBV5-1 to TRBJ2-2; tentative D call: TRBD1 (5 bases). The V gene's germline CDR1 is SGHRS and CDR2 YFSETQ. The V end was cut by 7 bases, the J end by 6 bases, with 10 bases between. This CDR3 is 12 amino acids long. The CDR3 coding sequence is TGCGCCAGCGGTCAGGGTCCCGGGGAGCTGTTTTTT. This codes for CASGQGPGELFF.

This chain's CDR3 is CASGDSTDTQYF. The CDR3 DNA reads as TGTGCCAGCGGGGATAGCACAGATACGCAGTATTTT. This rearrangement joins TRBV7-3 to TRBJ2-3; D remains unclear. Germline lookup yields CDR1 SGHTA and CDR2 FQGTGA. The CDR3 is made up of 12 amino acids. Trimming pared 8 bases from V and 0 bases from J, leaving 6 bases between.

The chain combines TRBV5-1 with TRBJ1-2, with TRBD1 matching over 7 bases. The CDR3 totals 14 residues. J lost 6 bases, V lost 3 bases, and 8 bases had no gene match. Germline V gene data show CDR1 as SGHRS and CDR2 as YFSETQ. CDR3 nucleotide sequence: TGCGCCAGCAGCTACGACACAGGGGTTGATGGCTACACCTTC. Amino acid sequence: CASSYDTGVDGYTF.

DNA for the CDR3: TGTGCCAGCTCACCCGGGGCCCAGGGGAGCGTGGACAATCAGCCCCAGCATTTT. Translation: CASSPGAQGSVDNQPQHF. The gene calls are TRBV18 and TRBJ1-5; TRBD1 is a possible D gene (6 bases). V dropped 3 bases and J dropped 3 bases, with 21 bases sitting between them. This CDR3 comprises 18 residues. In germline, CDR1 is KGHSH, CDR2 LQKENI.

V usage is TRBV28 and J usage is TRBJ1-5; no clear D gene. The germline gives CDR1 MDHEN, CDR2 SYDVKM. Deletions cut 3 bases from V and 5 bases from J, with 11 bases between. CDR3 length: 14 residues. The CDR3 reads CASSLGDGDQPQHF. The CDR3 DNA follows: TGTGCCAGCAGTTTGGGAGACGGTGATCAGCCCCAGCATTTT.

The chain is built from TRBV5-5 and TRBJ2-7, with a weak D call TRBD2 (7 bases). This CDR3 is 16 amino acids long. Germline CDR1 SGHKS, CDR2 YYEKEE (reference sequence). Trimming removed 0 bases at V and 4 bases at J, with 17 bases between. The CDR3 is CASSLGAGGRLYEQYF. The CDR3 coding sequence is TGTGCCAGCAGCTTGGGGGCCGGGGGGCGGCTGTACGAGCAGTACTTC.

The chain links TRBV18 to TRBJ1-1, with no clear D. This CDR3 comprises 14 residues. From germline, CDR1 is KGHSH and CDR2 LQKENI. Trimming shortened V by 1 base and J by 8 bases, and 14 bases separated the two germline ends. The CDR3 sequence: CASSPLRSIIEAFF. The CDR3 DNA follows: TGTGCCAGCTCACCACTGAGATCGATCATCGAAGCTTTCTTT.

J is TRBJ2-1 and V is TRBV6-6; a possible D gene is TRBD2 (5 bases). The V gene lost 8 bases and the J gene lost 4 bases, with 12 bases spanning the gap. The CDR3 spans 13 residues. The germline gives CDR1 MNHNY, CDR2 SVGAGI (reference sequence). In DNA, the CDR3 is TGTGCCAGCGAGGAGGAGAGGTACAATGAGCAGTTCTTC. As protein: CASEEERYNEQFF.

V usage is TRBV4-1 and J usage is TRBJ2-7; 7 bases line up with TRBD2. The CDR3 has 15 residues. CDR1 and CDR2 (germline): MGHRA, YSYEKL. J was trimmed by 4 bases and V by 4 bases; bases with no gene match: 10. CDR3: CASSLLTSDHYEQYF. The CDR3 bases are TGCGCCAGCAGCCTTCTAACTAGCGATCATTACGAGCAGTACTTC.

The chain is built from TRBV5-1 and TRBJ1-1; 8 bases align to TRBD1. The germline CDR1 and CDR2 sequences are SGHRS and YFSETQ. The trim removed 3 bases at V and 7 bases at J, leaving 2 bases unmatched. This CDR3 region has 12 residues. CDR3 sequence reads: CASSWTGLEAFF. The DNA for the CDR3 is TGCGCCAGCAGCTGGACAGGGCTTGAAGCTTTCTTT.

The V gene is TRBV7-2, the J gene TRBJ2-5; possibly TRBD1 for D (6 bases). V shed 0 bases and J shed 5 bases, with 13 bases lying between them. Germline loops: CDR1 SGHTA, CDR2 FQGNSA. The CDR3 has 15 amino acids. The CDR3, as DNA: TGTGCCAGCAGCTTAGCGGGGGCGTCTGGCGAGACCCAGTACTTC. This translates into CASSLAGASGETQYF.

The V call is TRBV5-1, the J call TRBJ2-2; the D is unclear. Per the germline V gene, CDR1 is SGHRS and CDR2 is YFSETQ. This CDR3 region has 17 residues. The V end was cut by 5 bases, the J end by 2 bases, with 19 bases between. For the CDR3, the DNA is TGCGCCAGCAGTTCAGAAAGGGTACAGCTAAACACCGGGGAGCTGTTTTTT. Translation: CASSSERVQLNTGELFF.

For this clone: One junction end disagrees with the germline gene, perhaps due to a read error. This chain joins TRBV7-2 and TRBJ2-5; 13 bases fit TRBD2. The V gene's germline CDR1 is SGHTA and CDR2 FQGNSA. The CDR3 covers 18 residues. CDR3 DNA sequence: TGTGCCAGCAGCTTAGGACTAGCGGGGGGCCTATACCAAGGGACCCAGTACTTC. Its translation: CASSLGLAGGLYQGTQYF.

Details on this clone: Other DNA sequences from this sample encode an identical CDR3 as well. This chain uses TRBV19 with TRBJ1-5; TRBD1 matches at 7 bases. The germline V gene has CDR1 LNHDA and CDR2 SQIVND (reference sequence). The CDR3 is 13 residues long. V shed 4 bases and J 7 bases; nucleotides not matched to a gene: 4. Written as DNA, the CDR3 is TGTGCCAGTAGTAGACAGGGCGGGCAGCCCCAGCATTTT. It is translated as CASSRQGGQPQHF.

V usage is TRBV11-3 and J usage is TRBJ1-6; D gene ambiguous. The V gene's germline CDR1 is SGHNT and CDR2 YENEEA. The CDR3 consists of 15 residues. V gave up 6 bases and J gave up 9 bases, with 18 bases separating them. CDR3 protein: CASSIGRASTSPLHF. CDR3 coding DNA: TGTGCCAGCAGTATCGGACGGGCGAGTACTTCACCCCTCCACTTT.

The V gene is TRBV7-8, the J gene TRBJ1-1, with a tentative D call TRBD1 (6 bases). Germline V lookup: CDR1 SGHVS, CDR2 FQNEAQ. This CDR3 is built from 15 residues. The ends were cut back, 0 bases at V and 5 bases at J, with 13 bases in the middle. CDR3 region: CASSLAGGLRTEAFF. DNA for the CDR3: TGTGCCAGCAGCTTAGCCGGGGGGCTACGGACTGAAGCTTTCTTT.

The genes are TRBV7-2 and TRBJ2-7; D gene uncertain. CDR1 and CDR2 from the germline V gene are SGHTA and FQGNSA. This CDR3 region has 15 residues. Trimming left V 2 bases short and J 0 bases short, with 11 bases between. CDR3 DNA: TGTGCCAGCAGCTTAAACTCCCTTTCCTCCTACGAGCAGTACTTC. Its protein is CASSLNSLSSYEQYF.

This clone was detected a few times. This chain links TRBV6-1 with TRBJ1-6, with no clear D. In germline, CDR1 is MNHNS, CDR2 SASEGT. Trimming took off 2 bases at V and 14 bases at J, with 16 bases between the two ends. The CDR3 extends over 14 amino acids. The CDR3 nucleotides are TGTGCCAGCAGTGAAAGCCCACCGTTTGGTTCCCTCCACTTT. Protein product: CASSESPPFGSLHF.

J is TRBJ1-1 and V is TRBV28; 8 positions match TRBD1. The CDR3 spans 15 residues. The V segment lost 6 bases and the J segment 2 bases; nucleotides outside the gene matches: 8. CDR1 is MDHEN, CDR2 SYDVKM, per germline. As DNA, the CDR3 is TGTGCCAGCAGCGCCCAGGGGGCACCTAACACTGAAGCTTTCTTT. This translates into CASSAQGAPNTEAFF.